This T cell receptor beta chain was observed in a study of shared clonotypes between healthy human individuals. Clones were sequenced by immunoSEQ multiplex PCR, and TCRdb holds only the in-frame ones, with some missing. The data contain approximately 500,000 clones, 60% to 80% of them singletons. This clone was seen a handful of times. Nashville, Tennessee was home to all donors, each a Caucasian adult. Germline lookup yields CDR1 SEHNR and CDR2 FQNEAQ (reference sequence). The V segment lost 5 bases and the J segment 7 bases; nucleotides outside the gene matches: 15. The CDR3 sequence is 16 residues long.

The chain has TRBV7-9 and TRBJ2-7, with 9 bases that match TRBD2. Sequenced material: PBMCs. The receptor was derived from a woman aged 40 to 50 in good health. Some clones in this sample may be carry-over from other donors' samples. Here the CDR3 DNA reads TGTGCCAGCAGCCCGCCCAGGGCGGGAGGGCACACAGAGCAGTACTTC. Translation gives CASSPPRAGGHTEQYF.